The 21 T cell receptor beta chains in this list originate from one sample, sequenced in a study of Ad26.COV2.S vaccination and SARS-CoV-2 variants. Documented treatment: around 19 received Ad26.COV2.S at low or high dose, single or two shots; 5 received placebo; per-sample allocation not given. It was on day 63 after the first vaccine or placebo injection that samples were taken. Repertoires were generated with immunoSEQ multiplex PCR, while TCRdb's copy carries only in-frame clones and drops some. The sample has 400,000 to 500,000 clones; 89% are singletons. The specimen was peripheral blood, collected in a trial of Ad26.COV2.S vaccine versus placebo. These receptors were taken from a person between 18 and 65 years old who received the Ad26.COV2.S COVID-19 vaccine or a placebo.

A word on this clone: The sample holds other DNA sequences that translate to the same CDR3. The chain employs TRBV2 and TRBJ1-2; D is ambiguous. CDR1 and CDR2 (germline): SNHLY, FYNNEI. CDR3 size: 14 residues. V lost 3 bases to trimming and J lost 5 bases, with 13 bases between them. Here the CDR3 reads CASSEGRSNYGYTF. CDR3 DNA sequence: TGTGCCAGCAGTGAGGGCAGGAGCAATTATGGCTACACCTTC.

The rearrangement links TRBV19 to TRBJ2-1; TRBD2 agrees at 10 bases. With V trimmed by 10 bases and J by 8 bases, 11 bases remained unmatched. Germline CDR1 LNHDA, CDR2 SQIVND (reference sequence). CDR3 length equals 14 residues. CDR3 region: CATNPAGTSDEQFF. In nucleotides, the CDR3 is TGTGCCACGAATCCGGCCGGGACTAGCGATGAGCAGTTCTTC. The full variable domain, its missing parts supplied by reference TRBV19 and TRBJ2-1, is DGGITQSPKYLFRKEGQNVTLSCEQNLNHDAMYWYRQDPGQGLRLIYYSQIVNDFQKGDIAEGYSVSREKKESFPLTVTSAQKNPTAFYLCATNPAGTSDEQFFGPGTRLTVL.

The CDR3 DNA follows: TGTGCCAGTAAATACAATGAACAAGAGACCCAGTACTTC. Translated, it gives CASKYNEQETQYF. The gene calls are TRBV19 and TRBJ2-5; no firm D call. Germline loops: CDR1 LNHDA, CDR2 SQIVND (reference sequence). The V and J ends lost 7 bases and 2 bases respectively, with 11 bases between them. This CDR3 is 13 amino acids long.

The V gene is TRBV11-2, the J gene TRBJ1-2; D uncertain. CDR1 and CDR2 from the germline V gene are SGHAT and FQNNGV. This CDR3 region has 11 residues. Deletions cut 3 bases from V and 7 bases from J, with 6 bases between. The CDR3: CASSFRGGYTF. Written as DNA, the CDR3 is TGTGCCAGCAGCTTTCGCGGTGGCTACACCTTC.

The chain couples TRBV11-2 to TRBJ2-5; 8 positions match TRBD2. V lost 0 bases, J lost 5 bases, and 17 bases stayed unmatched. The CDR3 is 19 residues long. The germline gives CDR1 SGHAT, CDR2 FQNNGV. Here the CDR3 reads CASSLEGTRAGVRRETQYF. The DNA of the CDR3 is TGTGCCAGCAGCTTAGAAGGGACCCGAGCGGGAGTCAGGAGGGAGACCCAGTACTTC.

The count of this clone is one. V gene TRBV28 combines with J gene TRBJ2-2; the D gene is possibly TRBD2 (7 bases). Germline V gene lookup returns CDR1 MDHEN and CDR2 SYDVKM. The CDR3 loop spans 15 amino acids. Between the trimmed V and J ends, which lost 3 bases and 4 bases, there was a span of 12 bases. Here the CDR3 reads CASSFAGGRTGELFF. In nucleotides, the CDR3 is TGTGCCAGCAGTTTTGCCGGGGGGCGCACCGGGGAGCTGTTTTTT.

The chain employs TRBV5-5 and TRBJ1-4; D is uncertain. The CDR3 is 12 amino acids. The germline gives CDR1 SGHKS, CDR2 YYEKEE (reference sequence). Trimming removed 2 bases at V and 6 bases at J, with 5 bases between. The CDR3 protein is CASSFSDEKLFF. The CDR3, as DNA: TGTGCCAGCAGCTTTTCGGATGAAAAACTGTTTTTT.

Comments on this clone: Germline and junction disagree at one end, which may indicate a read error. The V call is TRBV10-3, the J call TRBJ2-5; D is uncertain. This CDR3 spans 12 amino acids. CDR1 ENHRY and CDR2 SYGVKD come from the germline V gene. CDR3 DNA: TGTGCCATCGGTGACGGTGGAGAGACCCAGTACTTC. This encodes CAIGDGGETQYF.

V is TRBV28 and J is TRBJ2-7; the match to TRBD1 covers 9 bases. The CDR3 covers 14 residues. Germline V lookup: CDR1 MDHEN, CDR2 SYDVKM. Losses at the gene ends were 4 bases for V and 6 bases for J; bases not matched to a gene: 7. As DNA, the CDR3 is TGTGCCAGCAGTTCCACAGACAGGGGGGGCGAGCAGTACTTC. Protein product: CASSSTDRGGEQYF.

The chain joins TRBV7-3 to TRBJ2-2, with TRBD1 matching 7 bases. Germline V gene data show CDR1 as SGHTA and CDR2 as FQGTGA. V trimming: 2 bases; J trimming: 5 bases; junction bases outside the gene matches: 8. This CDR3 has 16 amino acids. The CDR3 sequence is CASSLFSGRGTGELFF. CDR3 coding DNA: TGTGCCAGCAGCTTATTTTCGGGCAGGGGGACCGGGGAGCTGTTTTTT.

This clone was recorded once. The chain combines TRBV6-6 with TRBJ1-5; 8 bases are a match to TRBD1. Germline lookup yields CDR1 MNHNY and CDR2 SVGAGI (reference sequence). V lost 5 bases and J lost 5; bases outside the gene matches: 5. CDR3 length: 14 amino acids. DNA of the CDR3: TGTGCCAGCAGTCCTCAGGGGGCCCATCAGCCCCAGCATTTT. Encoded protein: CASSPQGAHQPQHF.

In this sample, this clone turned up once. The V gene is TRBV7-2, the J gene TRBJ2-3; 12 nucleotides match TRBD2. The CDR3 runs to 15 residues. Germline CDR1 is SGHTA and CDR2 is FQGNSA. The ends lost 4 bases at V and 8 bases at J; junction bases unmatched: 7. This CDR3 is CASSWTSGAGGTQYF. The CDR3 coding sequence is TGTGCCAGCAGCTGGACTAGCGGGGCCGGGGGTACGCAGTATTTT. The full variable domain, its missing parts supplied by reference TRBV7-2 and TRBJ2-3, is GAGVSQSPSNKVTEKGKDVELRCDPISGHTALYWYRQSLGQGLEFLIYFQGNSAPDKSGLPSDRFSAERTGGSVSTLTIQRTQQEDSAVYLCASSWTSGAGGTQYFGPGTRLTVL.

This sequence joins TRBV3-1 (or the pseudogene TRBV3-2) and TRBJ1-3; D unclear. This CDR3 has 12 residues. The V end was cut by 2 bases, the J end by 5 bases, with 4 bases between. Per the germline V gene, CDR1 is LGHDT and CDR2 is YNNKEL (reference sequence). CDR3 loop: CASSQYRNTIYF. The CDR3 region has the DNA TGTGCCAGCAGCCAATATCGAAACACCATATATTTT.

This clone was recorded once. This chain uses TRBV12-5 with TRBJ1-6; maybe TRBD1 (5 bases). The V gene lost 7 bases and the J gene lost 10 bases, with 17 bases spanning the gap. This CDR3 has 14 amino acids. Looked up from germline, CDR1 is LGHNT and CDR2 is FRNRAP. CDR3 sequence: CASVLGPGMSPLHF. Written as DNA, the CDR3 is TGTGCTAGTGTCCTGGGACCGGGTATGTCACCCCTCCACTTT. The complete variable domain, with remaining parts taken from reference TRBV12-5 and TRBJ1-6, reads DARVTQTPRHKVTEMGQEVTMRCQPILGHNTVFWYRQTMMQGLELLAYFRNRAPLDDSGMPKDRFSAEMPDATLATLKIQPSEPRDSAVYFCASVLGPGMSPLHFGNGTRLTVT.

The chain uses TRBV11-3 and TRBJ2-1, with 12 positions matching TRBD2. Unmatched junction bases numbered 12, after V lost 0 bases and J lost 3 bases. There are 20 residues in the CDR3. The germline CDR1 and CDR2 sequences are SGHNT and YENEEA. CDR3 DNA sequence: TGTGCCAGCAGCTTAGATCCCGCTAGCGGGAGGGCCCGCGGCTACAATGAGCAGTTCTTC. It is translated as CASSLDPASGRARGYNEQFF.

The chain joins TRBV5-1 to TRBJ2-1; D perhaps matches TRBD2 (5 bases). The CDR3 loop spans 15 amino acids. Trimming took off 2 bases at V and 3 bases at J, with 12 bases between the two ends. The germline gives CDR1 SGHRS, CDR2 YFSETQ. The CDR3 reads CASSFRLTLYNEQFF. CDR3 sequence (DNA): TGCGCCAGCAGCTTTCGACTAACGCTCTACAATGAGCAGTTCTTC.

This chain joins TRBV7-3 and TRBJ2-7; 7 nucleotides align to TRBD1. The germline CDR1 and CDR2 sequences are SGHTA and FQGTGA. This CDR3 spans 15 amino acids. After removal of 5 bases from V and 2 bases from J, the junction contained 9 bases not matched to a gene. The CDR3 nucleotides are TGTGCCAGCAGCCCCTCGACAGGGCGACCCTACGAGCAGTACTTC. It codes for CASSPSTGRPYEQYF.

The chain links TRBV11-2 to TRBJ1-1; D possibly corresponds to TRBD1 (6 bases). V dropped 5 bases and J dropped 0 bases, with 10 bases sitting between them. Germline assignment: CDR1 SGHAT and CDR2 FQNNGV. The CDR3 totals 14 residues. The CDR3 region has the DNA TGTGCCAGCAGCCTCACAGGGTTGAACACTGAAGCTTTCTTT. It specifies CASSLTGLNTEAFF. Full variable domain (missing parts from reference TRBV11-2 and TRBJ1-1): EAGVAQSPRYKIIEKRQSVAFWCNPISGHATLYWYQQILGQGPKLLIQFQNNGVVDDSQLPKDRFSAERLKGVDSTLKIQPAKLEDSAVYLCASSLTGLNTEAFFGQGTRLTVV.

This clone appeared once. The CDR3, as DNA: TGTGCCAGCAGCGTAGCCCCTTCTACCGTAGCGGGCCGGAGCTCCTACGAGCAGTACGTC. It is translated as CASSVAPSTVAGRSSYEQYV. The chain recombines TRBV9 with TRBJ2-7, with 7 bases lining up with TRBD2. V gave up 0 bases and J gave up 0 bases; unmatched junction bases: 18. The CDR3 has 20 residues. CDR1 is SGDLS and CDR2 is YYNGEE in the germline V gene.

The J gene is TRBJ2-2, the V gene TRBV7-9; possible D gene TRBD1, 5 bases. This CDR3 is built from 15 residues. Per germline, CDR1 SEHNR and CDR2 FQNEAQ (reference sequence). Trimming cost V 3 bases and J 3 bases, with 11 bases left between them. The CDR3 DNA follows: TGTGCCAGCAGCTTGGGGCAGGGTGACACCGGGGAGCTGTTTTTT. It specifies CASSLGQGDTGELFF.

This clone showed up many times. The V call is TRBV10-3, the J call TRBJ1-2, with D perhaps TRBD1 (5 bases). Germline-derived CDR1 and CDR2 are ENHRY and SYGVKD. The CDR3 loop spans 16 amino acids. V lost 0 bases, J lost 7 bases, and 18 bases lay in between. CDR3 loop: CAISESSLWAGPGYTF. The CDR3 DNA is TGTGCCATCAGTGAGTCTTCCCTGTGGGCAGGGCCTGGCTACACCTTC.